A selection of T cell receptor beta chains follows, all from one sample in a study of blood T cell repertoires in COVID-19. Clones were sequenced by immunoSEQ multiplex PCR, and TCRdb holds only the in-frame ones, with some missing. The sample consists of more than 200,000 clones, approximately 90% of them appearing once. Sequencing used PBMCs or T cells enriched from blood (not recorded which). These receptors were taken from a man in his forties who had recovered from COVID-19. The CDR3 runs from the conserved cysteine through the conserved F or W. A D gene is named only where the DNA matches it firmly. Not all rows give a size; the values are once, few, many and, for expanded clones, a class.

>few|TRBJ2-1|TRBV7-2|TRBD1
CASSRPGTGGNEQFF
TGTGCCAGCAGCCGTCCCGGGACAGGGGGCAATGAGCAGTTCTTC
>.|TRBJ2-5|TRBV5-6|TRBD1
CASSSAGQGQETQYF
TGTGCCAGCAGCTCAGCGGGACAGGGCCAAGAGACCCAGTACTTC
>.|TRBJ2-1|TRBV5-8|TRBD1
CASSPWDRSRGEQFF
TGTGCCAGCAGTCCCTGGGACAGGTCCCGGGGTGAGCAGTTCTTC
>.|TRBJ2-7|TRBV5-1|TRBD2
CASSLLAGASYEQYF
TGCGCCAGCAGCTTGCTAGCGGGAGCCTCCTACGAGCAGTACTTC
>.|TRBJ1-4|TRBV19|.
CASKWGLADEKLFF
TGTGCCAGCAAATGGGGACTAGCGGATGAAAAACTGTTTTTT
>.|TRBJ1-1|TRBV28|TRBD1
CAIFTGDRGHTEAFF
TGTGCCATATTCACAGGGGACAGGGGGCACACTGAAGCTTTCTTT
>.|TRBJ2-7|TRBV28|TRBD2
CASRRIAGLAGGTSYEQYF
TGTGCCAGCAGAAGAATAGCGGGACTAGCGGGAGGGACCTCCTACGAGCAGTACTTC
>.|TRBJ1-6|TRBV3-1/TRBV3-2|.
CASSQDRGVSYNSPLHF
TGTGCCAGCAGCCAAGACCGCGGGGTTTCCTATAATTCACCCCTCCACTTT
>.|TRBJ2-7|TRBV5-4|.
CASSTQGGWIGYEQYF
TGTGCCAGCAGCACGCAGGGGGGATGGATCGGGTACGAGCAGTACTTC
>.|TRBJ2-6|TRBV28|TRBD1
CASTIQGASGANVLTF
TGTGCCAGCACCATCCAGGGGGCCTCTGGGGCCAACGTCCTGACTTTC